The following is a T cell receptor (beta chain) sequence with its context. This entry is derived from a study of blood T cell repertoires in COVID-19. Looking at the study overall: Samples of COVID-19 (acute and convalescent) were obtained from the United States, Italy and Spain.

Per the original data handling: Amplification from reference gene primers served as the basis for estimated nucleated cell counts. Some clones are missing from TCRdb's copy, which holds only in-frame ones; the method was immunoSEQ multiplex PCR. V and J calls and clone size are as listed in that table; D and trimming were resolved from the DNA. The data hold around 130,000 clones, with 85% to 90% observed a single time. With 3 bases clipped from V and 7 bases from J, the junction kept 5 bases outside the gene matches. Germline V gives CDR1 SQVTM, CDR2 ANQGSEA. CDR3 length: 13 residues. The V gene is TRBV29-1, the J gene TRBJ2-1, with 8 bases aligning to TRBD2. The sample taken for sequencing was peripheral blood. The clonotype was recovered from a man in his fifties or sixties with acute or convalescent COVID-19. The CDR3 region is CSVDLAGINEQFF. The DNA of the CDR3 is TGCAGCGTTGACCTAGCGGGTATTAATGAGCAGTTCTTC.